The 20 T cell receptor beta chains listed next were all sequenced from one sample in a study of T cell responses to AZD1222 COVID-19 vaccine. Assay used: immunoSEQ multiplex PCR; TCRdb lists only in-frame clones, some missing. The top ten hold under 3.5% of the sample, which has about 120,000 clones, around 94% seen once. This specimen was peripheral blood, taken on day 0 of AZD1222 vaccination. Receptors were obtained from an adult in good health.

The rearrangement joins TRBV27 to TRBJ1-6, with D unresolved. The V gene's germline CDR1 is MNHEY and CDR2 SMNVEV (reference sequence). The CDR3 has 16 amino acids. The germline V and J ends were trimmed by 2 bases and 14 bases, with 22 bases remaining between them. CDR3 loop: CASSLGPAPTSKALHF. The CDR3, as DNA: TGTGCCAGCAGTTTAGGCCCCGCCCCAACAAGTAAGGCCCTCCACTTT.

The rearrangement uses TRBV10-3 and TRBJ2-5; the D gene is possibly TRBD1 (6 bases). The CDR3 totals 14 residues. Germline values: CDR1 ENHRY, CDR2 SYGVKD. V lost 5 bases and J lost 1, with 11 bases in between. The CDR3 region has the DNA TGTGCCATCAGTATAGACAGGCCCCAAGAGACCCAGTACTTC. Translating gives CAISIDRPQETQYF.

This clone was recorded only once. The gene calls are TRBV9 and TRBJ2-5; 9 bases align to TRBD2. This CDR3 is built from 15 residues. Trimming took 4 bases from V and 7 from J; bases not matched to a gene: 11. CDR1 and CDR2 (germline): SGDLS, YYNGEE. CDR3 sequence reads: CASSTPSSGDVTQYF. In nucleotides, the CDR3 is TGTGCCAGCAGCACACCTTCTAGCGGGGACGTGACCCAGTACTTC.

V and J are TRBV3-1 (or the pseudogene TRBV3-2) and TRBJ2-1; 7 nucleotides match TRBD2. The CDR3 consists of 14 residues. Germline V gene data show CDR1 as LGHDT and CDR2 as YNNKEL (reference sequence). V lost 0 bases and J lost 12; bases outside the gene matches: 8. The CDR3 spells CASSQDGGGRRQFF. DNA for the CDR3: TGTGCCAGCAGCCAAGATGGGGGGGGGAGAAGGCAGTTCTTC.

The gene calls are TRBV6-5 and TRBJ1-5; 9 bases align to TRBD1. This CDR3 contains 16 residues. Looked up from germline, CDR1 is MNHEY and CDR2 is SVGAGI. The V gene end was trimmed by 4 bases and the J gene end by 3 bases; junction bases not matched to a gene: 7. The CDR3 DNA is TGTGCCAGCAGTTTGATGGGACAGGGACTCAATCAGCCCCAGCATTTT. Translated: CASSLMGQGLNQPQHF.

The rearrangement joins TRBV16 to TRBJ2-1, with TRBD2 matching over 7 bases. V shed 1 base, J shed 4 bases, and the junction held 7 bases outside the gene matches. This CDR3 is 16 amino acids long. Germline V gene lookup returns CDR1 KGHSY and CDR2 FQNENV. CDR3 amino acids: CASSQYAGAGYNEQFF. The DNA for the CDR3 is TGTGCCAGCAGCCAATATGCGGGAGCGGGGTACAATGAGCAGTTCTTC.

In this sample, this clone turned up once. CDR3 sequence (DNA): TGTGCCTGGGGTCTACGCACAGATACGCAGTATTTT. It encodes CAWGLRTDTQYF. This rearrangement joins TRBV30 to TRBJ2-3; D not resolved. Germline CDR1 and CDR2: GTSNPN and SVGIG (reference sequence). V lost 5 bases and J 1 base, leaving 7 bases between the germline ends. The CDR3 spans 12 residues.

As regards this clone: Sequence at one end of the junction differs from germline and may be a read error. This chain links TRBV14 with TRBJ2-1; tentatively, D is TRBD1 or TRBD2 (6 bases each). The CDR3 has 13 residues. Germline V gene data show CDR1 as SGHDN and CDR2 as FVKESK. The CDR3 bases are TGTGCCAGCAGCGGTAGGGGGGCGTTTGAGGAGTTCTTC. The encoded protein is CASSGRGAFEEFF.

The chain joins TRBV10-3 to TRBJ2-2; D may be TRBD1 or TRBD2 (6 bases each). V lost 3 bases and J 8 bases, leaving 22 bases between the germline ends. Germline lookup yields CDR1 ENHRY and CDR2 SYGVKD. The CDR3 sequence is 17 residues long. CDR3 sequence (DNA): TGTGCCATCAGTGACCCTAATAAGGGGGGTATCTTGGGGGAGCTGTTTTTT. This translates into CAISDPNKGGILGELFF.

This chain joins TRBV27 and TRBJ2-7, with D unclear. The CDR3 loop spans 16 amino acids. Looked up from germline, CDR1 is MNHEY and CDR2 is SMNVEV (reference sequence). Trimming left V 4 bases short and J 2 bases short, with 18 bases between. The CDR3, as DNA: TGTGCCAGCAGTTCCCAGCTACGTCCAGACCCCTACGAGCAGTACTTC. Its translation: CASSSQLRPDPYEQYF.

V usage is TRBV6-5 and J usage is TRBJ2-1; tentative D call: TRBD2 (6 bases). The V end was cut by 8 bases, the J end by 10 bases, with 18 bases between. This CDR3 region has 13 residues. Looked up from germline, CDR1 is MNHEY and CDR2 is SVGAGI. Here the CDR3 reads CASAAGIKYEQFF. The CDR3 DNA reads TGTGCCAGCGCGGCGGGGATAAAATACGAGCAGTTCTTC.

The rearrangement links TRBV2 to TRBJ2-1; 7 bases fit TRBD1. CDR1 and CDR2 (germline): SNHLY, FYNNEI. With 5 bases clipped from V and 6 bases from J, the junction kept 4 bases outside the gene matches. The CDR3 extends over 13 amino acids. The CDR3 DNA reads TGTGCCAGCAGTTTAGACAGGGTCAATGAGCAGTTCTTC. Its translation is CASSLDRVNEQFF.

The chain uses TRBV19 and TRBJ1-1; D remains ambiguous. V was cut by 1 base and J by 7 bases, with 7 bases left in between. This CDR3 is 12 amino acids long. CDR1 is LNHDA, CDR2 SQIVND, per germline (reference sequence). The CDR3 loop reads CASSIAGSEAFF. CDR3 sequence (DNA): TGTGCCAGTAGTATAGCCGGGAGTGAAGCTTTCTTT.

The DNA of the CDR3 is TGTGCCAGCAGTCATAGACTAGCCTCACGCGCCGGGGAGCTGTTTTTT. Protein: CASSHRLASRAGELFF. The chain is built from TRBV28 and TRBJ2-2; TRBD2 matches 7 bases. V shed 5 bases, J shed 6 bases, and the junction held 12 bases outside the gene matches. The V gene's germline CDR1 is MDHEN and CDR2 SYDVKM. The CDR3 has 16 amino acids.

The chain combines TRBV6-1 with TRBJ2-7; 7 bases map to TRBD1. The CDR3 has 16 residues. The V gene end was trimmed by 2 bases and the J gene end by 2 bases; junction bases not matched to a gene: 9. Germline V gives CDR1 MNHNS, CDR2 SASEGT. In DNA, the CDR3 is TGTGCCAGCAGTGAACTTAATAAGGGGGCTCCCTACGAGCAGTACTTC. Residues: CASSELNKGAPYEQYF.

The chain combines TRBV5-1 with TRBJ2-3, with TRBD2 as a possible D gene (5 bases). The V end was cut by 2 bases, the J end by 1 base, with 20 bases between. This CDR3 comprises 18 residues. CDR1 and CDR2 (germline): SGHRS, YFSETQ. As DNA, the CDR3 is TGCGCCAGCAGCTTAGATCGGGGTCTAGGTGTCGGCACAGATACGCAGTATTTT. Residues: CASSLDRGLGVGTDTQYF.

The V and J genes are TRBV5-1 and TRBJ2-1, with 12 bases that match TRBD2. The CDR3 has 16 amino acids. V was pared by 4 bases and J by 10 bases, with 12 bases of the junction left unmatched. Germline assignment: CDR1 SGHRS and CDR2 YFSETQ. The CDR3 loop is CASSRLAGAQVGEQFF. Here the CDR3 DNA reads TGCGCCAGCAGCCGACTAGCGGGAGCTCAGGTCGGAGAGCAGTTCTTC.

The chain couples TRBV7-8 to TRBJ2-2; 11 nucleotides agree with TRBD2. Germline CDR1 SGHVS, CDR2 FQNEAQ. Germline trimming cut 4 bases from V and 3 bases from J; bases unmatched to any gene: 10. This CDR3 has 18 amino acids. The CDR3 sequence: CASSSALSGRAYTGELFF. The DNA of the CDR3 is TGTGCCAGCAGCTCAGCTCTTAGCGGGAGGGCGTACACCGGGGAGCTGTTTTTT.

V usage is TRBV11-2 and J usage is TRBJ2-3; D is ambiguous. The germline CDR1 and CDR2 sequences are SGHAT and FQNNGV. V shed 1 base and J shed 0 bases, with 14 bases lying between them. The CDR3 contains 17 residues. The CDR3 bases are TGTGCCAGCAGCTTAGGCTATCAGCTCCCTAGCACAGATACGCAGTATTTT. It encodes CASSLGYQLPSTDTQYF.

In DNA, the CDR3 is TGTGCCAGCAGCCCGACAGGGGGCGGAACCGGTGAAGCTTTCTTT. It is translated as CASSPTGGGTGEAFF. The J gene is TRBJ1-1, the V gene TRBV7-2; 10 bases are a match to TRBD1. V trimming: 5 bases; J trimming: 7 bases; junction bases outside the gene matches: 10. This CDR3 contains 15 residues. The germline gives CDR1 SGHTA, CDR2 FQGNSA.